Below are 5 T cell receptor beta chains sequenced from a single sample in a study of T cell repertoires in cytomegalovirus infection (dated by TCRdb to between 2017 and 2020). The meaning of the sample's treatment or condition label: in vitro stimulation with specific CMV peptide epitopes to enrich CMV-specific T cells. Their specific antigens are unknown. Instrument used: Illumina HiSeq 1500. TCRdb reprocessing: public reads trimmed at Q25 with fastp, clones called with MiXCR, in-frame beta chains kept. For every CDR3 protein sequence, its rows merge into one entry that carries the most common genes and DNA. For this sample the table gives approximately 990,000 distinct CDR3 sequences, of which 30% to 40% were detected only once. Roughly 13% of the sample is held by the ten biggest clonotypes. The sample in question was cultured CD8+ T cells from PBMCs, obtained from culture after CMV antigen stimulation. The receptor set was obtained from a human donor in good health (CMV status not recorded). Some clones in this sample may be carry-over from other donors' samples.

The genes are TRBV29-1 and TRBJ1-2; 7 bases match TRBD1. With 6 bases clipped from V and 7 bases from J, the junction kept 5 bases outside the gene matches. Germline V gene data show CDR1 as SQVTM and CDR2 as ANQGSEA. This CDR3 has 11 residues. CDR3 nucleotide sequence: TGCAGCGTCGAGGACAGGTCTGGCTACACCTTC. This encodes CSVEDRSGYTF.

Concerning this clonotype itself: Relative to the germline gene, one junction end is altered; a read error may explain this. V usage is TRBV5-4 and J usage is TRBJ2-6; tentatively, D is TRBD1 (6 bases). The germline CDR1 and CDR2 sequences are SGHNT and YYREEE (reference sequence). CDR3 length equals 15 residues. The CDR3 loop reads CASSNNRAGTNVLTF. In nucleotides, the CDR3 is TGTGCCAGCAGCAACAACAGGGCTGGGACCAACGTCCTGACTTTC.

Regarding this clonotype: At one end, the junction sequence differs from germline, possibly due to a read error. This chain connects TRBV6-2 or TRBV6-3 to TRBJ2-7, with TRBD1 matching over 7 bases. The CDR3 extends over 16 amino acids. Germline CDR1 MNHEY, CDR2 SVGEGT. The CDR3 nucleotides are TGTGTCAGCAGTTACCCAGGACAGGAAGCCTCCTACGAGCAGTACTTC. The encoded protein is CVSSYPGQEASYEQYF.

This clonotype was observed a few times. CDR3 loop: CASTEGQAFQETQYF. The CDR3 DNA follows: TGTGCCAGCACCGAAGGACAGGCTTTCCAAGAGACCCAGTACTTC. The chain couples TRBV5-6 to TRBJ2-5; 7 bases line up with TRBD1. Per the germline V gene, CDR1 is SGHDT and CDR2 is YYEEEE. The CDR3 totals 15 residues. Trimming cost V 6 bases and J 1 base; bases outside gene matches: 9.

This chain uses TRBV6-1 with TRBJ2-7; D is uncertain. The V end lost 6 bases, the J end lost 3 bases, and 15 bases lay between the germline ends. CDR1 and CDR2 (germline): MNHNS, SASEGT. The CDR3 is 14 residues long. CDR3 in amino acids: CASSPDPTDYEQYF. CDR3 nucleotide sequence: TGTGCCAGCAGCCCCGACCCCACGGACTACGAGCAGTACTTC.